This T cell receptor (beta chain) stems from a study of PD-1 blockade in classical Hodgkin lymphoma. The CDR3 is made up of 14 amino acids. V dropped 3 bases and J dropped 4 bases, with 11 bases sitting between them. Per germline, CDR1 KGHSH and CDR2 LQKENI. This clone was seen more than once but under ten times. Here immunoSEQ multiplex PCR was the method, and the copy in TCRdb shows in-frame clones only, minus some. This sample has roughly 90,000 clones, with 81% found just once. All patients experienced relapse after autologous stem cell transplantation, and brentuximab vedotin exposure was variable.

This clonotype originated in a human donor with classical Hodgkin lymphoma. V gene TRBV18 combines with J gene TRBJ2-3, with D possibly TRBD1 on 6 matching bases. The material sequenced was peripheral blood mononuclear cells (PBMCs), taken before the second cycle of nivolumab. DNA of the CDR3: TGTGCCAGCTCACCGGGCAGGGGTCCAGATACGCAGTATTTT. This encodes CASSPGRGPDTQYF. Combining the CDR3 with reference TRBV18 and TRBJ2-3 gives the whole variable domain NAGVMQNPRHLVRRRGQEARLRCSPMKGHSHVYWYRQLPEEGLKFMVYLQKENIIDESGMPKERFSAEFPKEGPSILRIQQVVRGDSAAYFCASSPGRGPDTQYFGPGTRLTVL.